Presented here are 13 T cell receptor beta chains from one specimen sequenced in a study of OX40 agonist ivuxolimab in advanced cancers. Profiled with immunoSEQ multiplex PCR; TCRdb holds only in-frame clones, not every one. The sample records tens of thousands of clones, around 92% being singletons. Specimen: CD4+ or CD8+ T cells sorted from blood, collected in a trial of the OX40 agonist ivuxolimab. The receptors here all came from an adult with an advanced solid tumor such as melanoma, head and neck, liver or kidney cancer.

The rearrangement uses TRBV10-3 and TRBJ2-4, with D possibly TRBD1 on 6 matching bases. The CDR3 sequence is 15 residues long. Germline CDR1 ENHRY, CDR2 SYGVKD. V shed 3 bases and J shed 0 bases, with 9 bases lying between them. The CDR3 here is CAISDWGLAKNIQYF. In DNA, the CDR3 is TGTGCCATCAGTGATTGGGGGCTAGCCAAAAACATTCAGTACTTC.

This clone appeared a few times. This chain joins TRBV2 and TRBJ1-5; D not resolved. Germline CDR1 SNHLY, CDR2 FYNNEI. The CDR3 is 13 amino acids. V lost 5 bases and J lost 5, with 10 bases in between. CDR3 sequence: CASSSERDQPQHF. The DNA of the CDR3 is TGTGCCAGCAGTTCCGAAAGGGATCAGCCCCAGCATTTT.

This chain connects TRBV5-1 to TRBJ2-2; no clear D. Germline assignment: CDR1 SGHRS and CDR2 YFSETQ. This CDR3 comprises 14 residues. V lost 0 bases and J 4 bases, leaving 7 bases between the germline ends. Written as DNA, the CDR3 is TGCGCCAGCAGCTTGGGGTCTCTCACCGGGGAGCTGTTTTTT. It yields the protein CASSLGSLTGELFF.

The CDR3 DNA follows: TGTGCCAGCAGCTCCTCGACTAGCCCGGCCACCGGGGAGCTGTTTTTT. This codes for CASSSSTSPATGELFF. This rearrangement joins TRBV9 to TRBJ2-2; 7 bases are a match to TRBD2. This CDR3 region has 16 residues. V shed 4 bases, J shed 4 bases, and the junction held 10 bases outside the gene matches. Germline V gene data show CDR1 as SGDLS and CDR2 as YYNGEE.

The chain employs TRBV5-1 and TRBJ2-3; the D gene is possibly TRBD2 (5 bases). Germline CDR1 and CDR2: SGHRS and YFSETQ. The CDR3 consists of 14 residues. V was trimmed by 5 bases and J by 3 bases, leaving 13 bases between them. CDR3 residues: CASRRSSRTDTQYF. CDR3 coding DNA: TGCGCCAGCAGGCGGTCTAGCCGTACAGATACGCAGTATTTT.

The rearrangement uses TRBV18 and TRBJ2-5; D tentatively fits TRBD1 or TRBD2 (6 bases each). Trimming left V 8 bases short and J 3 bases short, with 16 bases between. The germline V gene encodes CDR1 KGHSH and CDR2 LQKENI. This CDR3 has 14 amino acids. CDR3 nucleotides: TGTGCCAGCGGGGACTGGGGGGCCGAAGAGACCCAGTACTTC. This encodes CASGDWGAEETQYF.

The chain joins TRBV29-1 to TRBJ2-1, with 9 bases fitting TRBD1. The CDR3 runs to 14 residues. The germline V gene encodes CDR1 SQVTM and CDR2 ANQGSEA. The V and J ends lost 3 bases and 9 bases, in that order; junction bases with no gene match: 9. As DNA, the CDR3 is TGCAGCGTTGATCCGGGACAGGGTTTAGGTGAGCAGTTCTTC. Protein sequence: CSVDPGQGLGEQFF.

V gene TRBV4-1 combines with J gene TRBJ1-2; D might be TRBD1 (6 bases). The CDR3 runs 15 residues. The V end was cut by 1 base, the J end by 2 bases, with 11 bases between. The V gene's germline CDR1 is MGHRA and CDR2 YSYEKL. The CDR3 DNA is TGCGCCAGCAGCCAAGCCGGGACATTAAACTATGGCTACACCTTC. Its translation is CASSQAGTLNYGYTF.

The chain joins TRBV7-2 to TRBJ1-6, with a tentative D call TRBD1 (6 bases). Trimming stripped 5 bases from V and 6 bases from J, with 20 bases between. The CDR3 covers 17 residues. Germline-derived CDR1 and CDR2 are SGHTA and FQGNSA. CDR3: CASSPSAGALGNSPLHF. The CDR3, as DNA: TGTGCCAGCAGCCCCTCGGCGGGGGCCCTGGGTAATTCACCCCTCCACTTT.

The chain is built from TRBV19 and TRBJ1-6; 8 nucleotides match TRBD1. This CDR3 is built from 14 residues. V lost 6 bases to trimming and J lost 7 bases; unmatched junction nucleotides: 5. Germline CDR1 is LNHDA and CDR2 is SQIVND (reference sequence). The CDR3 region has the DNA TGTGCCAGTAGACTCCCAGGGGGCAATTCACCCCTCCACTTT. Residues: CASRLPGGNSPLHF.

The chain combines TRBV9 with TRBJ2-1, with TRBD1 as a possible D gene (6 bases). Trimming pared 1 base from V and 1 base from J, leaving 6 bases between. In germline, CDR1 is SGDLS, CDR2 YYNGEE. CDR3 length: 14 residues. CDR3 nucleotides: TGTGCCAGCAGCGTACAGGGGTCCTACAATGAGCAGTTCTTC. It translates to CASSVQGSYNEQFF. Using reference TRBV9 and TRBJ2-1 for the parts outside the CDR3, the full variable domain is DSGVTQTPKHLITATGQRVTLRCSPRSGDLSVYWYQQSLDQGLQFLIQYYNGEERAKGNILERFSAQQFPDLHSELNLSSLELGDSALYFCASSVQGSYNEQFFGPGTRLTVL.

This clone was picked up one time. The chain uses TRBV20-1 and TRBJ2-7; D is undetermined. The germline V gene has CDR1 DFQATT and CDR2 SNEGSKA (reference sequence). The CDR3 contains 11 residues. V lost 1 base to trimming and J lost 3 bases, with 4 bases between them. The chain's CDR3 is CSARGVYEQYF. The CDR3 nucleotides read TGCAGTGCTAGAGGGGTCTACGAGCAGTACTTC.

Here the CDR3 reads CASSPLGLAGYQETQYF. Written as DNA, the CDR3 is TGTGCCAGTAGTCCCCTAGGACTAGCGGGATACCAAGAGACCCAGTACTTC. The V and J genes are TRBV19 and TRBJ2-5, with TRBD2 matching over 12 bases. Germline V gene lookup returns CDR1 LNHDA and CDR2 SQIVND (reference sequence). This CDR3 is built from 17 residues. J lost 0 bases, V lost 5 bases, and 7 bases had no gene match.